These 27 T cell receptor beta chains came from one sample sequenced in a study of blood T cell repertoires in COVID-19. Profiled with immunoSEQ multiplex PCR; TCRdb holds only in-frame clones, not every one. The sample shows roughly 250,000 clones, roughly 80% of them seen only once. Source material: peripheral blood. Receptors originate from a woman aged 80 or over with acute or convalescent COVID-19.

The chain is built from TRBV5-1 and TRBJ2-2, with TRBD2 as a possible D gene (6 bases). Germline lookup yields CDR1 SGHRS and CDR2 YFSETQ. The CDR3 is 14 amino acids. V was cut by 5 bases and J by 5 bases, with 13 bases left in between. In nucleotides, the CDR3 is TGCGCCAGCAGACTAGCCGTAGGTACCGGGGAGCTGTTTTTT. This translates into CASRLAVGTGELFF. The variable domain in full, with the rest retrieved from reference TRBV5-1 and TRBJ2-2, is KAGVTQTPRYLIKTRGQQVTLSCSPISGHRSVSWYQQTPGQGLQFLFEYFSETQRNKGNFPGRFSGRQFSNSRSEMNVSTLELGDSALYLCASRLAVGTGELFFGEGSRLTVL.

The chain recombines TRBV21-1 with TRBJ2-7; the table gives TRBD2 as D, unverified against the DNA. TRBV21-1 is marked as a pseudogene. There are 16 residues in the CDR3. Written as DNA, the CDR3 is TGTGCCAGCAGCTTCTCAGCGGGGGCCCCCTCCTACGAGCAGTACTTC. It translates to CASSFSAGAPSYEQYF.

The gene calls are TRBV19 and TRBJ2-1, with TRBD1 identical over 7 bases. The CDR3 is 15 residues long. Germline CDR1 reads LNHDA; CDR2 reads SQIVND (reference sequence). Trimming removed 6 bases from V and 1 base from J; junction bases left unmatched: 6. The CDR3 region is CASSFIRGSYNEQFF. In DNA form, the CDR3 reads TGTGCCAGTAGCTTCATCAGGGGGTCCTACAATGAGCAGTTCTTC. The variable domain in full, completed from reference TRBV19 and TRBJ2-1, reads DGGITQSPKYLFRKEGQNVTLSCEQNLNHDAMYWYRQDPGQGLRLIYYSQIVNDFQKGDIAEGYSVSREKKESFPLTVTSAQKNPTAFYLCASSFIRGSYNEQFFGPGTRLTVL.

The chain uses TRBV19 and TRBJ2-3, with D tentatively TRBD1 (6 bases). The CDR3 contains 15 residues. Germline V gene data show CDR1 as LNHDA and CDR2 as SQIVND (reference sequence). The V and J ends lost 8 bases and 0 bases respectively, with 15 bases between them. CDR3 in amino acids: CASSSTGSSTDTQYF. The CDR3 nucleotides read TGTGCCAGTTCCTCTACAGGGTCTAGCACAGATACGCAGTATTTT.

The chain uses TRBV5-8 and TRBJ2-1; TRBD1 agrees at 7 bases. Germline assignment: CDR1 SGHTS and CDR2 YDEGEE. The CDR3 consists of 12 residues. The CDR3 sequence: CAASGQVNEQFF. CDR3 DNA sequence: TGTGCTGCATCCGGACAGGTTAATGAGCAGTTCTTC.

The chain uses TRBV6-1 and TRBJ1-1; tentatively, D is TRBD1 (6 bases). CDR3 size: 13 residues. Trimming shortened V by 0 bases and J by 5 bases, and 7 bases separated the two germline ends. Germline V gene data show CDR1 as MNHNS and CDR2 as SASEGT. In DNA, the CDR3 is TGTGCCAGCAGTGAAGCCAGGGGAACTGAAGCTTTCTTT. Protein: CASSEARGTEAFF.

DNA of the CDR3: TGTGCCAGCAGGGAGGGCCTAGGGTATGACGCTTTCTTT. This translates into CASREGLGYDAFF. This chain connects TRBV2 to TRBJ1-1; D remains ambiguous. This CDR3 is 13 amino acids long. Germline values: CDR1 SNHLY, CDR2 FYNNEI. Deletions cut 6 bases from V and 11 bases from J, with 19 bases between.

This clone was found a few times. The junction departs from germline at one end; a sequencing error may be responsible. This chain connects TRBV3-1 (or the pseudogene TRBV3-2) to TRBJ2-7; TRBD2 is a possible D gene (7 bases). Looked up from germline, CDR1 is LGHDT and CDR2 is YNNKEL (reference sequence). This CDR3 is 13 amino acids long. DNA of the CDR3: TGTGCCAGCAGCCAAGCGAGGGGGGGCCCCCAGGGCTTC. Protein sequence: CASSQARGGPQGF.

The chain combines TRBV4-1 with TRBJ2-3, with D unclear. The length of the CDR3 is 12 residues. V gave up 3 bases and J gave up 8 bases, with 9 bases separating them. Germline assignment: CDR1 MGHRA and CDR2 YSYEKL. CDR3 region: CASSHIYGTQYF. CDR3 DNA sequence: TGCGCCAGCAGCCATATCTACGGTACGCAGTATTTT.

Only a few counts were recorded for this clone. This chain connects TRBV3-1 (or the pseudogene TRBV3-2) to TRBJ2-7, with D tentatively TRBD2 (5 bases). The CDR3 length is 15 residues. V lost 4 bases and J lost 4, with 17 bases in between. CDR1 LGHDT and CDR2 YNNKEL come from the germline V gene (reference sequence). This chain's CDR3 is CASSPGLPMGYEQYF. As DNA, the CDR3 is TGTGCCAGCAGCCCCGGACTCCCGATGGGGTACGAGCAGTACTTC.

The chain has TRBV7-3 and TRBJ1-4, with D perhaps matching TRBD1 (5 bases). Germline V lookup: CDR1 SGHTA, CDR2 FQGTGA. Trimming left V 3 bases short and J 5 bases short, with 13 bases between. This CDR3 contains 15 residues. As DNA, the CDR3 is TGTGCCAGCAGCTTCTACAGGAGGGGCAATGAAAAACTGTTTTTT. Protein product: CASSFYRRGNEKLFF.

This clone occurred once. The chain combines TRBV2 with TRBJ1-2; 7 bases match TRBD1. J lost 4 bases, V lost 7 bases, and 9 bases had no gene match. The CDR3 consists of 14 residues. The germline gives CDR1 SNHLY, CDR2 FYNNEI. Written as DNA, the CDR3 is TGTGCCAGCACCATACAGGGGCCCAGCTATGGCTACACCTTC. Translating gives CASTIQGPSYGYTF.

This CDR3 reads CATSLGQNSNQPQHF. The CDR3, as DNA: TGTGCCACCAGCCTAGGACAGAATAGCAATCAGCCCCAGCATTTT. The rearrangement links TRBV15 to TRBJ1-5, with D tentatively TRBD1 (6 bases). Germline V lookup: CDR1 LNHNV, CDR2 YYDKDF (reference sequence). V shed 5 bases and J shed 0 bases, with 11 bases lying between them. The CDR3 has 15 residues.

About this clone: Other nucleotide sequences in the sample specify the same CDR3. The rearrangement links TRBV18 to TRBJ1-2; TRBD1 aligns across 9 bases. The J segment lost 5 bases and the V segment lost 3 bases, leaving 1 base of the junction unmatched. This CDR3 region has 13 residues. Per the germline V gene, CDR1 is KGHSH and CDR2 is LQKENI. CDR3 protein: CASSPGQGYGYTF. CDR3 nucleotide sequence: TGTGCCAGCTCACCGGGACAGGGATATGGCTACACCTTC.

A single count supports this clone. The rearrangement uses TRBV7-8 and TRBJ1-6, with D possibly matching TRBD1 (5 bases). Trimming cost V 0 bases and J 10 bases, with 10 bases left between them. There are 14 residues in the CDR3. CDR1 is SGHVS, CDR2 FQNEAQ, per germline. The CDR3 DNA reads TGTGCCAGCAGCTTAGCAGGGGAAGGATCACCCCTCCACTTT. Protein: CASSLAGEGSPLHF.

The gene calls are TRBV2 and TRBJ1-2; 12 bases are shared with TRBD1. Trimming removed 5 bases from V and 4 bases from J; junction bases left unmatched: 5. Germline CDR1 SNHLY, CDR2 FYNNEI. The CDR3 consists of 15 residues. The CDR3 protein is CASSLGQGAFYGYTF. The CDR3 DNA is TGTGCCAGCAGTTTGGGACAGGGGGCTTTCTATGGCTACACCTTC.

The chain has TRBV20-1 and TRBJ2-5; TRBD1 agrees at 9 bases. From germline, CDR1 is DFQATT and CDR2 SNEGSKA (reference sequence). The V segment lost 3 bases and the J segment 4 bases; nucleotides outside the gene matches: 6. The CDR3 is 14 residues long. CDR3 in amino acids: CSASNRGRVETQYF. The CDR3 DNA sequence: TGCAGTGCTAGTAACAGGGGGCGAGTAGAGACCCAGTACTTC.

This chain joins TRBV28 and TRBJ1-2; 8 bases agree with TRBD1. Trimming removed 6 bases from V and 8 bases from J; junction bases left unmatched: 8. CDR3 length equals 13 residues. Per the germline V gene, CDR1 is MDHEN and CDR2 is SYDVKM. CDR3 region: CASRPGQGGGYTF. The CDR3 nucleotides are TGTGCCAGCAGACCCGGACAGGGTGGGGGCTACACCTTC.

CDR3 nucleotides: TGTGCCAGCAGGGGGGGACAGGGGTGGACTGAAGCTTTCTTT. The encoded protein is CASRGGQGWTEAFF. The chain joins TRBV2 to TRBJ1-1; TRBD1 matches at 10 bases. Germline CDR1 SNHLY, CDR2 FYNNEI. The trim removed 6 bases at V and 5 bases at J, leaving 6 bases unmatched. The CDR3 loop spans 14 amino acids. Together with reference TRBV2 and TRBJ1-1, the CDR3 gives the full variable domain: EPEVTQTPSHQVTQMGQEVILRCVPISNHLYFYWYRQILGQKVEFLVSFYNNEISEKSEIFDDQFSVERPDGSNFTLKIRSTKLEDSAMYFCASRGGQGWTEAFFGQGTRLTVV.

J is TRBJ1-4 and V is TRBV2, with D unclear. CDR3 length: 13 amino acids. Looked up from germline, CDR1 is SNHLY and CDR2 is FYNNEI. The V end was cut by 9 bases, the J end by 4 bases, with 12 bases between. In nucleotides, the CDR3 is TGTGCCAGTAAGGCACAGATTAATGAAAAACTGTTTTTT. Translating it yields CASKAQINEKLFF.

The chain has TRBV19 and TRBJ1-3; D uncertain. Trimming left V 5 bases short and J 0 bases short, with 8 bases between. Germline CDR1 reads LNHDA; CDR2 reads SQIVND (reference sequence). This CDR3 has 14 amino acids. CDR3 DNA: TGTGCCAGTAGTTCGGGAAACTCTGGAAACACCATATATTTT. The encoded protein is CASSSGNSGNTIYF.

As concerns this clone: Other DNA sequences in the same sample also yield this CDR3. The chain combines TRBV5-1 with TRBJ1-5; 7 bases are shared with TRBD1. This CDR3 is built from 16 residues. CDR1 is SGHRS, CDR2 YFSETQ, per germline. V was pared by 2 bases and J by 1 base, with 6 bases of the junction left unmatched. CDR3 residues: CASSLGAGGSNQPQHF. The CDR3 nucleotides are TGCGCCAGCAGCTTAGGGGCAGGGGGGAGCAATCAGCCCCAGCATTTT.

CDR3 bases: TGTGCCAGCAGCTTAGGGGGGGGCAATCAGCCCCAGCATTTT. It is translated as CASSLGGGNQPQHF. The chain employs TRBV7-2 and TRBJ1-5; a possible D gene is TRBD1 (5 bases). The CDR3 has 14 amino acids. Trimming stripped 1 base from V and 2 bases from J, with 6 bases between. Germline loops: CDR1 SGHTA, CDR2 FQGNSA.

V and J are TRBV2 and TRBJ1-1; tentatively, D is TRBD1 (6 bases). There are 15 residues in the CDR3. Germline lookup yields CDR1 SNHLY and CDR2 FYNNEI. V shed 6 bases and J shed 0 bases, with 14 bases lying between them. The CDR3 spells CASSDHRVMNTEAFF. The CDR3 nucleotides read TGTGCCAGCAGCGACCACAGGGTCATGAACACTGAAGCTTTCTTT.

The rearrangement joins TRBV5-1 to TRBJ1-2; D is undetermined. This CDR3 has 12 residues. Germline V gene sequence: CDR1 SGHRS, CDR2 YFSETQ. The V end lost 4 bases, the J end lost 6 bases, and 10 bases lay between the germline ends. CDR3 sequence: CASSPELHGYTF. The CDR3 coding sequence is TGCGCCAGCAGCCCCGAACTACATGGCTACACCTTC. Full variable domain (outside the CDR3, taken from reference TRBV5-1 and TRBJ1-2): KAGVTQTPRYLIKTRGQQVTLSCSPISGHRSVSWYQQTPGQGLQFLFEYFSETQRNKGNFPGRFSGRQFSNSRSEMNVSTLELGDSALYLCASSPELHGYTFGSGTRLTVV.

This sequence joins TRBV11-3 and TRBJ2-2; 7 nucleotides align to TRBD1. Trimming cost V 4 bases and J 8 bases; bases outside gene matches: 1. The CDR3 is 12 residues long. Germline V lookup: CDR1 SGHNT, CDR2 YENEEA. The CDR3 DNA follows: TGTGCCAGCAGCTCGGACAGGGGGGAGCTGTTTTTT. Translated, it gives CASSSDRGELFF.

The CDR3 reads CASKQGNSPLHF. The CDR3 nucleotides are TGTGCCAGCAAACAGGGGAATTCACCCCTCCACTTT. The chain carries TRBV6-5 and TRBJ1-6; 7 bases fit TRBD1. V gave up 7 bases and J gave up 7 bases; unmatched junction bases: 1. This CDR3 has 12 residues. Looked up from germline, CDR1 is MNHEY and CDR2 is SVGAGI.